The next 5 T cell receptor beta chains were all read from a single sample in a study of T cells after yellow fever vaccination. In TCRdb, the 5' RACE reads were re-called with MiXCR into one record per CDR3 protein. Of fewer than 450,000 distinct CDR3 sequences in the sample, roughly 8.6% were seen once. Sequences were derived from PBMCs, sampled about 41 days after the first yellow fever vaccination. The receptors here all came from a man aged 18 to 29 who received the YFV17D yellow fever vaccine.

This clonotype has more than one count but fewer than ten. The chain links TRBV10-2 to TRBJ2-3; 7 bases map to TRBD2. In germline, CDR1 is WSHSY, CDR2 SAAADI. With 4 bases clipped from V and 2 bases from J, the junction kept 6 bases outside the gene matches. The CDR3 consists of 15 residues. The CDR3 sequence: CASSGGRGFTDTQYF. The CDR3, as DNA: TGCGCCAGCAGTGGAGGGCGGGGGTTCACAGATACGCAGTATTTT.

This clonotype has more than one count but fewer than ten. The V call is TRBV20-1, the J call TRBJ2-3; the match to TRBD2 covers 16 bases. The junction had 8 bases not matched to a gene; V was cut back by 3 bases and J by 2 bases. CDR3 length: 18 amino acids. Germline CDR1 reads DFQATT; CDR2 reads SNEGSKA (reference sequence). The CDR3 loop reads CSASGGLAGGSLTDTQYF. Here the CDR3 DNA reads TGCAGTGCTAGCGGGGGACTAGCGGGGGGGTCCCTCACAGATACGCAGTATTTT.

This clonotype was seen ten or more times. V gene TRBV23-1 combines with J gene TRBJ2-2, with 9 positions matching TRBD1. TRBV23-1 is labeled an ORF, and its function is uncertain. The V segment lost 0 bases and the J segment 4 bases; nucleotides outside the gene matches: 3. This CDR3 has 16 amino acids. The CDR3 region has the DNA TGCGCCAGCAGTCAATCGGGGACAGGGACCACCGGGGAGCTGTTTTTT. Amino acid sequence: CASSQSGTGTTGELFF.

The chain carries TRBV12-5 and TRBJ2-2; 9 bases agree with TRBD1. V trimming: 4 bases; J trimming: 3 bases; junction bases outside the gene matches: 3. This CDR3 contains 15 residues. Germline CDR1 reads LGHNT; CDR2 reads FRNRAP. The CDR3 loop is CASGYGQGYTGELFF. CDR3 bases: TGTGCTAGTGGTTACGGACAGGGGTACACCGGGGAGCTGTTTTTT.

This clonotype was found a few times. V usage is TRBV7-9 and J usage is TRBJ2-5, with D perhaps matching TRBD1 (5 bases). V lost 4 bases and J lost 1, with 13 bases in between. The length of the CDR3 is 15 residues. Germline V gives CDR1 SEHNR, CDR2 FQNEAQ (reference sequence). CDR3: CASSSGVGVQETQYF. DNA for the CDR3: TGTGCCAGCAGCTCGGGTGTAGGGGTCCAAGAGACCCAGTACTTC.